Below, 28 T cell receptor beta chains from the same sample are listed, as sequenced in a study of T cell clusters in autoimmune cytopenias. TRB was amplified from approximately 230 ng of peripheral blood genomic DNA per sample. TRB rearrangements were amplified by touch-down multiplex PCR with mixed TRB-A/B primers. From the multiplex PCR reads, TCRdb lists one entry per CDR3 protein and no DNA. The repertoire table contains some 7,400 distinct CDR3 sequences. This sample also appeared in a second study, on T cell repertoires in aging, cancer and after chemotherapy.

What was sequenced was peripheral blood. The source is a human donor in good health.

The CDR3 reads CAWILVGAGYEQFF. V is TRBV30 and J is TRBJ2-1; TCRdb's D call of TRBD2 is untestable without DNA. Germline assignment: CDR1 GTSNPN and CDR2 SVGIG (reference sequence). CDR3 length: 14 amino acids.

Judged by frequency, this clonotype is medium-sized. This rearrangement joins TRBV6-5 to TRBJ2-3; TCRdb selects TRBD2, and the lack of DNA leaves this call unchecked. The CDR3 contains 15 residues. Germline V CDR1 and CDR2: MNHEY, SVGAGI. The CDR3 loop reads CASSYSNRGGNTQYF.

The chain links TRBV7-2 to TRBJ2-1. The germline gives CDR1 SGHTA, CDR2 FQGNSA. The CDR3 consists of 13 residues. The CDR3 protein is CASSPGVNNEQFF. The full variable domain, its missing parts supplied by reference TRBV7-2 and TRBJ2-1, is GAGVSQSPSNKVTEKGKDVELRCDPISGHTALYWYRQSLGQGLEFLIYFQGNSAPDKSGLPSDRFSAERTGGSVSTLTIQRTQQEDSAVYLCASSPGVNNEQFFGPGTRLTVL.

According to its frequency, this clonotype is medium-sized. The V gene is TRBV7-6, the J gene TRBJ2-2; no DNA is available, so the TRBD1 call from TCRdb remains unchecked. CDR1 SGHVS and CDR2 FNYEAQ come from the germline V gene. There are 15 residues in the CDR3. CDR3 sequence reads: CASSSRGANTGELFF.

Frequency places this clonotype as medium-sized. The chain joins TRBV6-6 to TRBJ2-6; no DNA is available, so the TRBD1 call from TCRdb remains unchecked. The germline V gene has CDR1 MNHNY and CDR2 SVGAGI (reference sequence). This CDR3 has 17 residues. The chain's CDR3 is CASSSDRASSGANVLTF.

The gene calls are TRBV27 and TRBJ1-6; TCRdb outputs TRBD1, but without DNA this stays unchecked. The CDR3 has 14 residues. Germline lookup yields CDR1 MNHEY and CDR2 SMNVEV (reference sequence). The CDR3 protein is CASTATGDNSPLHF.

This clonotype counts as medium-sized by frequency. This CDR3 reads CASSIQSQETQYF. The chain combines TRBV19 with TRBJ2-5. Germline assignment: CDR1 LNHDA and CDR2 SQIVND (reference sequence). The length of the CDR3 is 13 residues.

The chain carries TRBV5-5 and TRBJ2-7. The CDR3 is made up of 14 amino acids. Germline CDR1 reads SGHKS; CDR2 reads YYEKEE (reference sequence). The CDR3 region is CASSFNVNSYEQYF.

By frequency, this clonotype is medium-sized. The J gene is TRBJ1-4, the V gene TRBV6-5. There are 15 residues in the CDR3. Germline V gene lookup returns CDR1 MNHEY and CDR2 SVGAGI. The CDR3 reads CASRPAGGSNEKLFF.

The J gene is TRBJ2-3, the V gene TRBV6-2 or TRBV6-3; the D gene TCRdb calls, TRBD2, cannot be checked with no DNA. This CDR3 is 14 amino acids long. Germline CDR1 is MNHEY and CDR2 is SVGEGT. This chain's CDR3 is CASGGGMQWDTQYF.

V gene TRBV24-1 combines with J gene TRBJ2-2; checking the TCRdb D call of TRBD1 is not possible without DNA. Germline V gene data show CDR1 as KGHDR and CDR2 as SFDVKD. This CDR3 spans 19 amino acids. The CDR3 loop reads CATSDILGKTGGDTGELFF.

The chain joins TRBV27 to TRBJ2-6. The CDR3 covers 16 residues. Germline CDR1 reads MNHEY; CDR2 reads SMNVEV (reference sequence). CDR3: CASSLGPGSGANVLTF.

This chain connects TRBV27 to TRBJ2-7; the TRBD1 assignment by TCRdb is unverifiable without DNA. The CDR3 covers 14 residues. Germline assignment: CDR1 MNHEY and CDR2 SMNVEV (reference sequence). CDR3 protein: CASSFGASRHEQYF.

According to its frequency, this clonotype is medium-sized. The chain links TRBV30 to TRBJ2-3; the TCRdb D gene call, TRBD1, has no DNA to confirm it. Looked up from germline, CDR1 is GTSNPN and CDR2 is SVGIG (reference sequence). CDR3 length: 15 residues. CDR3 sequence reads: CAWVPGRGSTDTQYF.

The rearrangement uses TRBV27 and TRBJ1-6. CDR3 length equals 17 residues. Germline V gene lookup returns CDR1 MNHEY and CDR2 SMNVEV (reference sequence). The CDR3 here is CASRGPYARSYNSPLHF.

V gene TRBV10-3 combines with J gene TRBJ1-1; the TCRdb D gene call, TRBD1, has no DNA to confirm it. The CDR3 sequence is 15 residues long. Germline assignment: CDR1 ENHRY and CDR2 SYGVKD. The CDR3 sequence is CAISGRDRGLPEAFF.

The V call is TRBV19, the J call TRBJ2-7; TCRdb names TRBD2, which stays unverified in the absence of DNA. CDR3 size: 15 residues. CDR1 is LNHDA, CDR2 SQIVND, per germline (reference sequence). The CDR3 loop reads CASSGPGTAPYEQYF. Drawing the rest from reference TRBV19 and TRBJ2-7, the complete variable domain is DGGITQSPKYLFRKEGQNVTLSCEQNLNHDAMYWYRQDPGQGLRLIYYSQIVNDFQKGDIAEGYSVSREKKESFPLTVTSAQKNPTAFYLCASSGPGTAPYEQYFGPGTRLTVT.

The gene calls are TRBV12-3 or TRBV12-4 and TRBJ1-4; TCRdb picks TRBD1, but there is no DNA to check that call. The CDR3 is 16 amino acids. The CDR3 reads CASSSPTGQRGEKLFF.

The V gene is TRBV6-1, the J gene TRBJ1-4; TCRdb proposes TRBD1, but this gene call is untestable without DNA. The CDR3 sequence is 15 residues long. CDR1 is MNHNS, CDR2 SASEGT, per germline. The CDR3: CASTRTPATNEKLFF.

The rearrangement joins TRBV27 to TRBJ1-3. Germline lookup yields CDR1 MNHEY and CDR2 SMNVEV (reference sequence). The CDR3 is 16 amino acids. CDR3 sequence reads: CASSLSGTGSGNTIYF.

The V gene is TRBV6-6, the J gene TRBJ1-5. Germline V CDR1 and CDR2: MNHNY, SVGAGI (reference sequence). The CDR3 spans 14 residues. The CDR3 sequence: CASRTGGVNQPQHF.

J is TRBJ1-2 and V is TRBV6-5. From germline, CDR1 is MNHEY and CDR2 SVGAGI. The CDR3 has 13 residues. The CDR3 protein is CASRDNKIHGYTF.

The CDR3 spells CASFGGWETQYF. The J gene is TRBJ2-5, the V gene TRBV6-1; without DNA, the TCRdb call of TRBD1 cannot be checked. CDR3 length: 12 residues. CDR1 is MNHNS and CDR2 is SASEGT in the germline V gene.

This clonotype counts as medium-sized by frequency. Here the CDR3 reads CASSPSLAGEVYEQYF. The chain couples TRBV19 to TRBJ2-7; without DNA, the TCRdb call of TRBD2 cannot be checked. Germline assignment: CDR1 LNHDA and CDR2 SQIVND (reference sequence). The CDR3 is made up of 16 amino acids. The whole variable domain, remainder taken from reference TRBV19 and TRBJ2-7, is DGGITQSPKYLFRKEGQNVTLSCEQNLNHDAMYWYRQDPGQGLRLIYYSQIVNDFQKGDIAEGYSVSREKKESFPLTVTSAQKNPTAFYLCASSPSLAGEVYEQYFGPGTRLTVT.

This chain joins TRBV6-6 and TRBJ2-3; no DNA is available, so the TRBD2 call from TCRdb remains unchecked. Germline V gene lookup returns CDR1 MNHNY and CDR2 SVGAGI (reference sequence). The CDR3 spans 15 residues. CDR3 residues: CASRRLAGTTDTQYF.

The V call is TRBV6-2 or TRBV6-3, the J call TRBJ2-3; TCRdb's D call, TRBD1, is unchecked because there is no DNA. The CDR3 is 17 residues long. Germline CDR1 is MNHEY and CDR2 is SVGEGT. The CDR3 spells CASSHLLQGAETDTQYF.

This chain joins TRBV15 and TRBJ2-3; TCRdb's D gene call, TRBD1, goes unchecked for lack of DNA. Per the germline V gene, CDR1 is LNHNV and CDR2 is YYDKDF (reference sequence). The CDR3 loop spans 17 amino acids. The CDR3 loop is CATSRDVIMGPTDTQYF.

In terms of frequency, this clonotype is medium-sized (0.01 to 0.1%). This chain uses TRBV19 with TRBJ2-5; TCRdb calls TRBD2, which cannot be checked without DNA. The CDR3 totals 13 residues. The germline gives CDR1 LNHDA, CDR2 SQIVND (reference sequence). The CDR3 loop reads CASKARGQETQYF.